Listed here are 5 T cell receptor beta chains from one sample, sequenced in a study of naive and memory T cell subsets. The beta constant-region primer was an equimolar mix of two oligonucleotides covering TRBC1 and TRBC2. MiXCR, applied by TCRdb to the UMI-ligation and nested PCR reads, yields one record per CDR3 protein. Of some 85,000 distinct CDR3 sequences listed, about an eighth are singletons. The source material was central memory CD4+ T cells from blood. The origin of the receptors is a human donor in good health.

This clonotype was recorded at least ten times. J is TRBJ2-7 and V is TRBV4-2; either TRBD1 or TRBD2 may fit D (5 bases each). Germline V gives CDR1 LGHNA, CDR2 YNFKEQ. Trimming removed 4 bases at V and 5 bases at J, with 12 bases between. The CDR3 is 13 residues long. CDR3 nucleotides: TGTGCCAGCAGCCCCCCGGGGCAGGACGAGCAGTACTTC. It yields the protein CASSPPGQDEQYF.

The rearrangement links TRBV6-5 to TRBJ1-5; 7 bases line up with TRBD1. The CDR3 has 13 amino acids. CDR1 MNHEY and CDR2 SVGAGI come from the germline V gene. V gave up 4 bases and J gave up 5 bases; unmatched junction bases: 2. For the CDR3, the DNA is TGTGCCAGCAGTTTACAGGGGCATCAGCCCCAGCATTTT. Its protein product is CASSLQGHQPQHF.

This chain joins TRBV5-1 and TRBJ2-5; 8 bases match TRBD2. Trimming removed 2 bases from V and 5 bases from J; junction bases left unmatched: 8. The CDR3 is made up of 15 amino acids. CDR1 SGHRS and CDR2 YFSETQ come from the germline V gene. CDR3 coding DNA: TGCGCCAGCAGCTTAGGAATAGCGGGACCGGAGACCCAGTACTTC. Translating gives CASSLGIAGPETQYF. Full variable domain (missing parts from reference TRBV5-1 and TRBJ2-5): KAGVTQTPRYLIKTRGQQVTLSCSPISGHRSVSWYQQTPGQGLQFLFEYFSETQRNKGNFPGRFSGRQFSNSRSEMNVSTLELGDSALYLCASSLGIAGPETQYFGPGTRLLVL.

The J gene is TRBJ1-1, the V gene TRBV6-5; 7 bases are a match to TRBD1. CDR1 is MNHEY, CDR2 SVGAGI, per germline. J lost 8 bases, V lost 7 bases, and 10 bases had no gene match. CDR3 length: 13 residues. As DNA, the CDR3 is TGTGCCAGCACCCTACGACAGGGCCTGGAAGCTTTCTTT. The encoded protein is CASTLRQGLEAFF.

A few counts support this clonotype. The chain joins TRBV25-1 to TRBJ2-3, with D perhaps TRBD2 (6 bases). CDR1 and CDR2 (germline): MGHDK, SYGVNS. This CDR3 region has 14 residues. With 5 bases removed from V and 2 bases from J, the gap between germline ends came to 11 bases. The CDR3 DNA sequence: TGTGCCAGCAGTATGGAGGGAAACACAGATACGCAGTATTTT. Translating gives CASSMEGNTDTQYF.